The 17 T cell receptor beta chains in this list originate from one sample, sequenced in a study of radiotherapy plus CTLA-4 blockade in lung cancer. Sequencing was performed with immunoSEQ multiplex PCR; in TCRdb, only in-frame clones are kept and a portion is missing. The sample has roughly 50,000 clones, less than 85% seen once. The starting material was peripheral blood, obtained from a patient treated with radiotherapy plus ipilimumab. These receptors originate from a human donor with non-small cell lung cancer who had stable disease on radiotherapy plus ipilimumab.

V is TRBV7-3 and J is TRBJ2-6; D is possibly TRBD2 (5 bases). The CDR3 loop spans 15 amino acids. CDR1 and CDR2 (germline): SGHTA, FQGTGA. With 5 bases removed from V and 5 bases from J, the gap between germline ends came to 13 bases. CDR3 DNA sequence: TGTGCCAGCAGCCCCCGGACGGGAAGGGCCAACGTCCTGACTTTC. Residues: CASSPRTGRANVLTF.

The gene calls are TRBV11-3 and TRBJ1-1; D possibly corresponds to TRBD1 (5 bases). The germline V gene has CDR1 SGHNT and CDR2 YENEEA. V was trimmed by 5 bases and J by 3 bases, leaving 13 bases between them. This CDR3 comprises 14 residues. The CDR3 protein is CASSGGPADTEAFF. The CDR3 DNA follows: TGTGCCAGCAGCGGGGGTCCAGCTGACACTGAAGCTTTCTTT.

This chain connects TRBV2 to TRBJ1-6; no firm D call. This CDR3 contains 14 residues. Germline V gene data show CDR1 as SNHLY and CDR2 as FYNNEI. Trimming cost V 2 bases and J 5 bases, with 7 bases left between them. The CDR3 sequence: CASSEPPNNSPLHF. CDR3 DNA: TGTGCCAGCAGTGAACCCCCTAATAATTCACCCCTCCACTTT.

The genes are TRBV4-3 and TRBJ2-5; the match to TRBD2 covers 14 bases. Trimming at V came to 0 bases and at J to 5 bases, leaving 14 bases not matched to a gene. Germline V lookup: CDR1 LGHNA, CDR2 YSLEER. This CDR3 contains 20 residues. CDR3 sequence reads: CASSQEITGTSGGRGETQYF. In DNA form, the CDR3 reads TGCGCCAGCAGCCAAGAGATAACCGGGACTAGCGGGGGCCGAGGGGAGACCCAGTACTTC.

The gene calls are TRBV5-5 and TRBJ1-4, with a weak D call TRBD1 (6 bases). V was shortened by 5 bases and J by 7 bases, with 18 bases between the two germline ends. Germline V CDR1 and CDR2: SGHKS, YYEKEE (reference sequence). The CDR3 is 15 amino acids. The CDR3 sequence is CASSPRGVVSEKLFF. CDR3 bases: TGTGCCAGCAGTCCTAGGGGGGTGGTGAGTGAAAAACTGTTTTTT.

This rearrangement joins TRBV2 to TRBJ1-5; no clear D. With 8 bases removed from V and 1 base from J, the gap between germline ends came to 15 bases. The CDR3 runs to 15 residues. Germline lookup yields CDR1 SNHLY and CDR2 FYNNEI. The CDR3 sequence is CASGSDLGSNQPQHF. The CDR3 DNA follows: TGTGCCAGCGGGAGCGACTTGGGAAGCAATCAGCCCCAGCATTTT.

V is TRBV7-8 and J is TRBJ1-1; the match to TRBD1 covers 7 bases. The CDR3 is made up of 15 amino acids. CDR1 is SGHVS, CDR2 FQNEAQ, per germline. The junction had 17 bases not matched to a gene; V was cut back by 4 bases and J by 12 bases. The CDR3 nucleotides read TGTGCCAGCAGCTCTAGGTCCTCGGGACAGAGCTTACCTTTCTTT. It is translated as CASSSRSSGQSLPFF.

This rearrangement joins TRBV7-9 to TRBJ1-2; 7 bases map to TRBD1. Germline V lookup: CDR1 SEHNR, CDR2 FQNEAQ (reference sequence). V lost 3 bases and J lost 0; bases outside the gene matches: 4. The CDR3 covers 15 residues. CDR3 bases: TGTGCCAGCAGCTTGATGACAGGGTCTAACTATGGCTACACCTTC. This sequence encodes CASSLMTGSNYGYTF.

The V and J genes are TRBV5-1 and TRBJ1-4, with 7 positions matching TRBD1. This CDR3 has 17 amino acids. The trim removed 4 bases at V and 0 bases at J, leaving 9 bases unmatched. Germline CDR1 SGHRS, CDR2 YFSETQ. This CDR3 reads CASSLRDSRATNEKLFF. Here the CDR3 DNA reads TGCGCCAGCAGCCTAAGGGACAGTCGAGCAACTAATGAAAAACTGTTTTTT.

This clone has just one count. CDR3 bases: TGTGCCAGCAGCCCCAGGGCGGCTAGCACAGATACGCAGTATTTT. This gives the protein CASSPRAASTDTQYF. The genes are TRBV6-1 and TRBJ2-3; tentatively, D is TRBD1 (5 bases). CDR1 MNHNS and CDR2 SASEGT come from the germline V gene. CDR3 length: 15 residues. Deletions cut 6 bases from V and 0 bases from J, with 13 bases between.

CDR3 DNA: TGTGCCAGCAGTAGACAGGGCGGTGGAGATTCACCCCTCCACTTT. It codes for CASSRQGGGDSPLHF. The chain has TRBV6-4 and TRBJ1-6, with 7 bases aligning to TRBD1. The CDR3 runs 15 residues. CDR1 and CDR2 (germline): MRHNA, SNTAGT. Trimming at V came to 5 bases and at J to 8 bases, leaving 9 bases not matched to a gene.

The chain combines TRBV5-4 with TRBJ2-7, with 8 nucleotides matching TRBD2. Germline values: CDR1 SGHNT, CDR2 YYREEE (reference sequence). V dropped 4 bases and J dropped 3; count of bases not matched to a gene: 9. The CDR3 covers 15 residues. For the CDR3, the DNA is TGTGCCAGCAGCCCTGGAGCGGGGGAAGTCTACGAGCAGTACGTC. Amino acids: CASSPGAGEVYEQYV.

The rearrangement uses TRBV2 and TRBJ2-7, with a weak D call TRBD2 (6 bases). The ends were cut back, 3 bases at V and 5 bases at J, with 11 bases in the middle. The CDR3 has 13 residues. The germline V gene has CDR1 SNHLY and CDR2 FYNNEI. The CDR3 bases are TGTGCCAGCAGTGAGGTTCCGGGAGACGAGCAGTACTTC. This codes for CASSEVPGDEQYF.

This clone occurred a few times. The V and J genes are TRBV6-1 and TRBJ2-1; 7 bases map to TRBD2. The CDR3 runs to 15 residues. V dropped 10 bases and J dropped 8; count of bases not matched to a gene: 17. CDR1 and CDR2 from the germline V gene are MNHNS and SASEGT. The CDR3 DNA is TGTGCCACCGACCCACGGTTGGCGGGGAGGGATGAGCAGTTCTTC. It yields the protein CATDPRLAGRDEQFF.

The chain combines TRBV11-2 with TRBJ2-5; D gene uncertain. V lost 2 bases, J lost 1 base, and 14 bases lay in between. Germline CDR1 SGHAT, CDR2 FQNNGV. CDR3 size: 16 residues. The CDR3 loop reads CASSLNVAETQETQYF. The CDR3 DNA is TGTGCCAGCAGCTTAAATGTTGCAGAAACCCAAGAGACCCAGTACTTC.

The CDR3 loop reads CASSLGQSNQPQHF. In DNA, the CDR3 is TGCGCCAGCAGCTTGGGACAGTCCAATCAGCCCCAGCATTTT. The J gene is TRBJ1-5, the V gene TRBV5-1; possible D gene TRBD1, 5 bases. Trimming stripped 0 bases from V and 3 bases from J, with 7 bases between. Germline-derived CDR1 and CDR2 are SGHRS and YFSETQ. This CDR3 has 14 residues.

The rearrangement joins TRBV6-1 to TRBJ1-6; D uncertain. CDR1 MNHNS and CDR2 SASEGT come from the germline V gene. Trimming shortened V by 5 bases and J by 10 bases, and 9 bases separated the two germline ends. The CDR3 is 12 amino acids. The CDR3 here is CASSWIGSPLHF. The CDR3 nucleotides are TGTGCCAGCAGTTGGATAGGATCACCCCTCCACTTT.